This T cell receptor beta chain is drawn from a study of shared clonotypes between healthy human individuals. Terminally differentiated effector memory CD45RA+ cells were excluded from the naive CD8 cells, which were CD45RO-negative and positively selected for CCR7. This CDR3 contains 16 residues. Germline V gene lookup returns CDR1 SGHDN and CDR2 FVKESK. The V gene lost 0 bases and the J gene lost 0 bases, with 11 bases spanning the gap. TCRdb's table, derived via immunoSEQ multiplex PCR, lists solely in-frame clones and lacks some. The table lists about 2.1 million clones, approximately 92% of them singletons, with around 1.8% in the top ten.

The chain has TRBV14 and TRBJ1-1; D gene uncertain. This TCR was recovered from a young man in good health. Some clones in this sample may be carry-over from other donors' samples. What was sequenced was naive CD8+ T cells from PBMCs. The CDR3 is CASSQDLRDMNTEAFF. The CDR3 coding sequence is TGTGCCAGCAGCCAAGATCTTCGAGATATGAACACTGAAGCTTTCTTT.